A single T cell receptor (beta chain) is shown here with its context. Its specific antigen is unknown. Base qualities are not provided; no much larger clone lies one nucleotide away. The sample is drawn from a study of cytotoxic CD8 clonotypes in ibrutinib-treated CLL (dated by TCRdb to about 2021). Concerning the study at large: The cohort was composed of under 12 relapsed/refractory and approximately 16 treatment-naive patients; IGHV unmutated status was identified in some 17 patients. Cryopreserved peripheral blood mononuclear cells were obtained before treatment, at response, and at either sustained remission or disease progression. Longitudinal samples were available for 26 of the 86 trial participants. An average of 255,043 productive templates and 80,000 to 95,000 productive rearrangements was obtained per sample. The response samples were drawn at a median of roughly twelve months into treatment, with a range of about 6 to 40 months. Responses were partial in roughly 24 patients and complete in 2; after median approximately 5.5 years follow-up, some 14 stayed in remission and 12 progressed.

Roughly 2.2 micrograms of genomic DNA were extracted from cryopreserved PBMCs for TCR beta library preparation. Longitudinal blood samples from CLL patients on ibrutinib monotherapy underwent high-throughput TCR beta sequencing. The patients were enrolled in a single-center, open-label phase 2 trial of ibrutinib monotherapy. On a MiSeq, deep resolution sequencing aimed for a depth between 1 in 1 million and 1 in 200,000 T cells, with each clonotype covered around 9.2x on average. TCR beta libraries were generated with the immunoSEQ hsTCRB Kit. Per the original workflow: ImmunoSEQ Data Assistant and ImmunoSEQ Analyzer were used for data analysis, and V, D and J genes were assigned according to IMGT definitions. Clonality was computed as one minus normalized Shannon entropy of productive rearrangement frequencies, ranging from 0 to 1. Public clonotype analysis was restricted to overrepresented clonotypes comprising at least 0.05% of each patient's repertoire. More than ten repertoires from age-matched healthy donors, obtained from immuneACCESS, served as clonality controls. Here the immuneACCESS table is served through TCRdb, limited to in-frame sequences with V and J called. Missing clones are a known gap in these copies; in checked studies unresolved V genes cover under half, and the rest lacks a known reason. The V and J calls and clone size are taken from that table; D and trimming were inferred from the DNA. The sample profile shows a few hundred thousand clones; approximately 80% of them were found once. Approximately 7% of the sample is taken by the ten largest.

The V end loses 2 bases and the J end loses 4 bases, and a stretch of 12 bases separates them. From cysteine to phenylalanine, the CDR3 is 14 amino acids long. CDR3 DNA only is kept here, 42 bases in frame from base 1. CDR1 and CDR2, per the germline V gene, are SGHTS and YDEGEE. What the authors observed across the whole study: Sampling times were not matched between patients in sustained remission and patients whose disease was progressing, and lymph node repertoires were not examined. An increase in clonality was observed at ibrutinib response, with clonality remaining stable during sustained remission and falling back toward baseline at progression. Public clonotypes were rare and either contracted or stayed stable during treatment, and the rise in clonality at ibrutinib response reflected the expansion of private clonotypes. Baseline clonality was found to be higher than that of age-matched healthy donors and was strongly correlated with circulating CD8+ T-cell counts.

The sequence derives from a human donor with chronic lymphocytic leukemia. Source: PBMCs, taken before ibrutinib treatment. The V and J genes are TRBV5-8 and TRBJ2-5, with no confidently assigned D gene. The sequenced DNA is TGTGCCAGCAGCTTTTATTACCTGGGAGAGACCCAGTACTTC. This translates into CASSFYYLGETQYF. The full variable domain, with segments outside the CDR3 supplied by the reference TRBV5-8 and TRBJ2-5 proteins, appears as EAGVTQSPTHLIKTRGQQATLRCSPISGHTSVYWYQQALGLGLQFLLWYDEGEERNRGNFPPRFSGRQFPNYSSELNVNALELEDSALYLCASSFYYLGETQYFGPGTRLLVL.